Below are 20 T cell receptor beta chains sequenced from a single sample in a study of blood T cell repertoires in COVID-19. Using immunoSEQ multiplex PCR, the repertoire was profiled, and TCRdb retains in-frame clones only, with some absent. Of around 260,000 clones in the sample, about nine tenths are singletons; the top ten hold 2.5% to 3%. Sequencing input: peripheral blood. These receptors were obtained from a woman aged 30 to 39 with active or convalescent COVID-19.

This sequence joins TRBV7-2 and TRBJ2-7; 7 bases agree with TRBD2. Looked up from germline, CDR1 is SGHTA and CDR2 is FQGNSA. CDR3 size: 14 residues. J gave up 6 bases and V 0 bases, and 5 bases lay outside the gene matches. The CDR3 sequence: CASSLAVTSFEQYF. The CDR3 nucleotides read TGTGCCAGCAGCTTAGCTGTGACTAGCTTCGAGCAGTACTTC. The full variable domain, in which reference TRBV7-2 and TRBJ2-7 provide the parts outside the CDR3, is GAGVSQSPSNKVTEKGKDVELRCDPISGHTALYWYRQSLGQGLEFLIYFQGNSAPDKSGLPSDRFSAERTGGSVSTLTIQRTQQEDSAVYLCASSLAVTSFEQYFGPGTRLTVT.

The gene calls are TRBV11-2 and TRBJ2-7, with D tentatively TRBD1 (6 bases). CDR3 length: 12 residues. Trimming pared 8 bases from V and 5 bases from J, leaving 13 bases between. Per germline, CDR1 SGHAT and CDR2 FQNNGV. The CDR3 loop reads CASEIGGHEQYF. The CDR3 DNA sequence: TGTGCCAGCGAGATTGGGGGCCACGAGCAGTACTTC.

Only a few counts were recorded for this clone. V is TRBV18 and J is TRBJ2-1; the D is unclear. The length of the CDR3 is 16 residues. From germline, CDR1 is KGHSH and CDR2 LQKENI. The V gene lost 0 bases and the J gene lost 7 bases, with 16 bases spanning the gap. In nucleotides, the CDR3 is TGTGCCAGCTCACCACCTCGCGAGTTTAATAGAAATGAGCAGTTCTTC. As protein: CASSPPREFNRNEQFF. The full variable domain, completed using reference TRBV18 and TRBJ2-1, is NAGVMQNPRHLVRRRGQEARLRCSPMKGHSHVYWYRQLPEEGLKFMVYLQKENIIDESGMPKERFSAEFPKEGPSILRIQQVVRGDSAAYFCASSPPREFNRNEQFFGPGTRLTVL.

CDR3 nucleotide sequence: TGTGCCAGCAGCCCCCGACAGCTTACAGGGGGGAGCACTGAAGCTTTCTTT. It encodes CASSPRQLTGGSTEAFF. The J gene is TRBJ1-1, the V gene TRBV14; TRBD1 aligns across 8 bases. J was trimmed by 4 bases and V by 4 bases; bases with no gene match: 14. Germline CDR1 is SGHDN and CDR2 is FVKESK. The CDR3 is 17 amino acids. Using reference TRBV14 and TRBJ1-1 for the parts outside the CDR3, the full variable domain is EAGVTQFPSHSVIEKGQTVTLRCDPISGHDNLYWYRRVMGKEIKFLLHFVKESKQDESGMPNNRFLAERTGGTYSTLKVQPAELEDSGVYFCASSPRQLTGGSTEAFFGQGTRLTVV.

In this sample, this clone turned up many times. The genes are TRBV6-5 and TRBJ1-2; TRBD1 aligns across 7 bases. This CDR3 is 15 amino acids long. V trimming: 4 bases; J trimming: 3 bases; junction bases outside the gene matches: 8. Germline V gene data show CDR1 as MNHEY and CDR2 as SVGAGI. The CDR3 protein is CASSFGRGRDYGYTF. CDR3 nucleotides: TGTGCCAGCAGTTTCGGGAGGGGGCGCGACTATGGCTACACCTTC.

This clone was seen more than once but under ten times. The J gene is TRBJ2-5, the V gene TRBV5-4; the match to TRBD1 covers 7 bases. Germline CDR1 SGHNT, CDR2 YYREEE (reference sequence). The V and J ends lost 4 bases and 2 bases, in that order; junction bases with no gene match: 8. The CDR3 has 15 residues. DNA of the CDR3: TGTGCCAGCAGCACGCCCGACAGGGCTCAAGAGACCCAGTACTTC. Translating it yields CASSTPDRAQETQYF. Full variable domain (rest looked up from reference TRBV5-4 and TRBJ2-5): ETGVTQSPTHLIKTRGQQVTLRCSSQSGHNTVSWYQQALGQGPQFIFQYYREEENGRGNFPPRFSGLQFPNYSSELNVNALELDDSALYLCASSTPDRAQETQYFGPGTRLLVL.

Only a few counts were recorded for this clone. Additional DNA sequences in this sample encode the identical CDR3. V gene TRBV3-1 (or the pseudogene TRBV3-2) combines with J gene TRBJ1-6, with 11 bases lining up with TRBD1. Losses at the gene ends were 3 bases for V and 9 bases for J; bases not matched to a gene: 1. The CDR3 consists of 14 residues. Germline assignment: CDR1 LGHDT and CDR2 YNNKEL (reference sequence). The CDR3 sequence: CASSQGQGVSPLHF. The CDR3, as DNA: TGTGCCAGCAGCCAGGGACAGGGGGTTTCACCCCTCCACTTT.

The chain couples TRBV5-5 to TRBJ1-3; weak D call: TRBD1 (6 bases). The V gene's germline CDR1 is SGHKS and CDR2 YYEKEE (reference sequence). The CDR3 totals 15 residues. Trimming removed 5 bases at V and 1 base at J, with 13 bases between. The CDR3 sequence is CASRNTRGSGNTIYF. The CDR3 bases are TGTGCCAGCAGAAATACCAGGGGTTCTGGAAACACCATATATTTT. Combining the CDR3 with reference TRBV5-5 and TRBJ1-3 gives the whole variable domain DAGVTQSPTHLIKTRGQQVTLRCSPISGHKSVSWYQQVLGQGPQFIFQYYEKEERGRGNFPDRFSARQFPNYSSELNVNALLLGDSALYLCASRNTRGSGNTIYFGEGSWLTVV.

The chain is built from TRBV7-3 and TRBJ1-2, with D hard to call. The CDR3 runs 15 residues. CDR1 is SGHTA, CDR2 FQGTGA, per germline. V shed 2 bases and J shed 3 bases, with 13 bases lying between them. The CDR3 DNA reads as TGTGCCAGCAGCTTATTTCCGGGGAGTCACTATGGCTACACCTTC. Translation: CASSLFPGSHYGYTF.

This clone was observed a single time. The chain recombines TRBV12-3 or TRBV12-4 with TRBJ1-4; D unresolved. The V and J ends lost 6 bases and 7 bases respectively, with 12 bases between them. The CDR3 is 13 amino acids. In nucleotides, the CDR3 is TGTGCCAGCAGGAGTCGGGGAGGTGAAAAACTGTTTTTT. It yields the protein CASRSRGGEKLFF.

V gene TRBV7-9 combines with J gene TRBJ1-6, with D unclear. CDR3 length equals 14 residues. The germline V and J ends were trimmed by 2 bases and 8 bases, with 10 bases remaining between them. CDR1 and CDR2 (germline): SEHNR, FQNEAQ (reference sequence). The CDR3 region has the DNA TGTGCCAGCAGCTTAAAGCAGGCCGATTCACCCCTCCACTTT. It is translated as CASSLKQADSPLHF.

This clone was detected only a few times. V is TRBV29-1 and J is TRBJ1-1; 10 nucleotides agree with TRBD1. Germline assignment: CDR1 SQVTM and CDR2 ANQGSEA. This CDR3 comprises 13 residues. The junction had 3 bases not matched to a gene; V was cut back by 8 bases and J by 0 bases. As DNA, the CDR3 is TGCAGCTTCGGGACAGGGGTGAACACTGAAGCTTTCTTT. Its protein is CSFGTGVNTEAFF. Combining the CDR3 with reference TRBV29-1 and TRBJ1-1 gives the whole variable domain SAVISQKPSRDICQRGTSLTIQCQVDSQVTMMFWYRQQPGQSLTLIATANQGSEATYESGFVIDKFPISRPNLTFSTLTVSNMSPEDSSIYLCSFGTGVNTEAFFGQGTRLTVV.

This clone appeared once. At the DNA level, this CDR3 is encoded by other sequences in the same sample as well. The gene calls are TRBV6-5 and TRBJ1-5; D is possibly TRBD1 (5 bases). CDR1 is MNHEY, CDR2 SVGAGI, per germline. The CDR3 totals 14 residues. The V gene lost 4 bases and the J gene lost 2 bases, with 9 bases spanning the gap. CDR3 in amino acids: CASSSGGGNQPQHF. CDR3 bases: TGTGCCAGCAGTTCGGGGGGGGGCAATCAGCCCCAGCATTTT.

The chain recombines TRBV5-1 with TRBJ1-4; a possible D gene is TRBD1 (6 bases). V was shortened by 0 bases and J by 3 bases, with 12 bases between the two germline ends. Germline loops: CDR1 SGHRS, CDR2 YFSETQ. The CDR3 is 16 amino acids. CDR3 in amino acids: CASSLEQGFSNEKLFF. The CDR3 nucleotides read TGCGCCAGCAGCTTGGAACAGGGATTTTCTAATGAAAAACTGTTTTTT.

The gene calls are TRBV6-5 and TRBJ2-5, with TRBD1 matching 9 bases. V was pared by 6 bases and J by 4 bases, with 9 bases of the junction left unmatched. The CDR3 spans 15 residues. Germline V gives CDR1 MNHEY, CDR2 SVGAGI. This chain's CDR3 is CASSLTGTGLETQYF. The CDR3 coding sequence is TGTGCCAGCAGCCTGACCGGGACAGGGTTAGAGACCCAGTACTTC.

This clone has just one count. This chain uses TRBV5-5 with TRBJ1-6; D perhaps matches TRBD1 (6 bases). The V and J ends lost 0 bases and 8 bases respectively, with 15 bases between them. Germline V CDR1 and CDR2: SGHKS, YYEKEE (reference sequence). The CDR3 consists of 16 residues. The CDR3: CASSLVDSIDYSPLHF. The CDR3 bases are TGTGCCAGCAGCTTGGTGGACAGCATAGATTATTCACCCCTCCACTTT. The full variable domain, its missing parts supplied by reference TRBV5-5 and TRBJ1-6, is DAGVTQSPTHLIKTRGQQVTLRCSPISGHKSVSWYQQVLGQGPQFIFQYYEKEERGRGNFPDRFSARQFPNYSSELNVNALLLGDSALYLCASSLVDSIDYSPLHFGNGTRLTVT.

This sequence joins TRBV6-1 and TRBJ1-6, with a possible D match to TRBD1 (6 bases). Germline CDR1 is MNHNS and CDR2 is SASEGT. The length of the CDR3 is 14 residues. The ends were cut back, 3 bases at V and 5 bases at J, with 8 bases in the middle. CDR3 sequence reads: CASSDYRDNSPLHF. The CDR3 nucleotides read TGTGCCAGCAGTGATTACAGGGATAATTCACCCCTCCACTTT.

The rearrangement links TRBV4-3 to TRBJ1-4; maybe TRBD1 (5 bases). The CDR3 loop spans 16 amino acids. V gave up 0 bases and J gave up 8 bases, with 16 bases separating them. Germline CDR1 is LGHNA and CDR2 is YSLEER. As DNA, the CDR3 is TGCGCCAGCAGCCAAGAGCTGGCAGGGATAGGCGAAAAACTGTTTTTT. Its protein product is CASSQELAGIGEKLFF.

As regards this clone: Relative to the germline gene, one junction end is altered; a read error may explain this. This rearrangement joins TRBV24-1 to TRBJ2-1; perhaps TRBD1 as D (5 bases). This CDR3 contains 12 residues. CDR1 KGHDR and CDR2 SFDVKD come from the germline V gene. CDR3 sequence reads: CATSDLPGQLIF. CDR3 DNA sequence: TGTGCCACCAGTGATTTGCCCGGACAACTGATCTTC.

This clone has a single count. The chain combines TRBV7-2 with TRBJ1-1; TRBD1 agrees at 8 bases. Germline-derived CDR1 and CDR2 are SGHTA and FQGNSA. The CDR3 has 14 amino acids. Trimming removed 4 bases from V and 4 bases from J; junction bases left unmatched: 5. The CDR3 DNA is TGTGCCAGCAGCTCCAGAGGGACAGGCACTGAAGCTTTCTTT. This encodes CASSSRGTGTEAFF.